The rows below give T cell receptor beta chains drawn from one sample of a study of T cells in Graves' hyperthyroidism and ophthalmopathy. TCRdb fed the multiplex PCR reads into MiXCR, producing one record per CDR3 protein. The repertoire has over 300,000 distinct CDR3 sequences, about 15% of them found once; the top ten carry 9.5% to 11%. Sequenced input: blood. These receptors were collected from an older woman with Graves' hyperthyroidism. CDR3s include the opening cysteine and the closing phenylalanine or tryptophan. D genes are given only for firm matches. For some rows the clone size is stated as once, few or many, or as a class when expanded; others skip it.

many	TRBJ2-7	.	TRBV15	CATSRGAGGATYEQYF	TGTGCCACCAGTCGAGGAGCAGGGGGGGCTACCTACGAGCAGTACTTC
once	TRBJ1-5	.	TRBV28	CASKSEGYQPQHF	TGTGCCAGCAAGAGTGAAGGGTACCAGCCCCAGCATTTT
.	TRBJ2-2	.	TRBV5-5	CASSAYLLASGELFF	TGTGCCAGCAGCGCATACCTCCTAGCATCCGGGGAGCTGTTTTTT
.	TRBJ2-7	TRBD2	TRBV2	CASSSSSGSNEQYF	TGTGCCAGCAGCTCTTCCAGCGGGAGTAACGAGCAGTACTTC
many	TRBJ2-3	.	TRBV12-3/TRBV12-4	CASSPPVLTDTQYF	TGTGCCAGCAGTCCTCCCGTCCTCACAGATACGCAGTATTTT
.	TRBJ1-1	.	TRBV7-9	CASSTGVGAPNTEAFF	TGTGCCAGCAGCACCGGGGTGGGGGCACCTAACACTGAAGCTTTCTTT
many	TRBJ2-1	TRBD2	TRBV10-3	CAISESESGSRYNEQFF	TGTGCCATCAGTGAGTCGGAGAGCGGGAGCAGGTACAATGAGCAGTTCTTC
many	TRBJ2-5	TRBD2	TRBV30	CAWSVLAAGQETQYF	TGTGCCTGGAGTGTCCTAGCGGCCGGCCAAGAGACCCAGTACTTC
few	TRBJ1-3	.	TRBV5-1	CASSQGTRNTIYF	TGCGCCAGCAGCCAAGGGACACGAAACACCATATATTTT
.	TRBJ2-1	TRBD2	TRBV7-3	CASSSYAGGDEQFF	TGTGCCAGCAGCTCATATGCGGGAGGAGATGAGCAGTTCTTC
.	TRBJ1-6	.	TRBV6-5	CASSYSDSALHF	TGTGCCAGCAGTTACTCGGACTCGGCCCTCCACTTT
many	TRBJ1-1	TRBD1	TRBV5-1	CASSRDRGHGEAFF	TGCGCCAGCAGCCGGGACAGGGGGCACGGTGAAGCTTTCTTT
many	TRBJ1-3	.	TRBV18	CASSREEGNTIYF	TGTGCCAGCTCACGGGAGGAAGGAAACACCATATATTTT
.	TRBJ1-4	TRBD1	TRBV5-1	CASSGTGAENEKLFF	TGCGCCAGCAGCGGAACAGGGGCCGAAAATGAAAAACTGTTTTTT
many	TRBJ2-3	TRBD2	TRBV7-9	CASSSIAGEGARYWQYF	TGTGCCAGCAGCTCCATAGCGGGAGAGGGAGCACGATACTGGCAGTATTTT
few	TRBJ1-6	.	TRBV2	CASTRTPSSPLHF	TGTGCCAGCACCCGGACGCCTAGTTCACCCCTCCACTTT